Listed below are T cell receptor beta chains from one sample, sequenced in a study of blood T cell repertoires in COVID-19. TCRdb's copy holds only in-frame clones and misses some; the assay was immunoSEQ multiplex PCR. The table records about 160,000 clones, approximately 84% of them present only once. Sequencing was done on a sample of peripheral blood. Every receptor here comes from a man between 40 and 49 years old who had recovered from COVID-19. Each CDR3 is given with its conserved first and last residue. A D gene is named only where the DNA matches it firmly. A clone size is listed for some rows: how often the clone was seen (once, few, many), or a class if it is expanded.

>TRBV5-1|TRBJ1-6|NA|15|NA
TGCGCCAGCAGCCTGGACGGACAGACCAATTCACCCCTCCACTTT
CASSLDGQTNSPLHF
>TRBV11-2|TRBJ1-5|once|12|TRBD1
TGTGCCAGCAGCCGAGACAGGGGGGCCCAGCATTTT
CASSRDRGAQHF
>TRBV4-3|TRBJ1-3|NA|16|NA
TGCGCCAGCAGCCAAGATAGGTCCCGGCCAGCGGACACCATATATTTT
CASSQDRSRPADTIYF
>TRBV19|TRBJ1-3|NA|14|TRBD1
TGTGCCATCCACGGCAGGGGGCCTGGAAACACCATATATTTT
CAIHGRGPGNTIYF
>TRBV6-5|TRBJ2-1|NA|15|NA
TGTGCCAGCAGCCCCCCCGGGACTCTGATCAATGAGCAGTTCTTC
CASSPPGTLINEQFF
>TRBV9|TRBJ2-3|once|15|NA
TGTGCCAGCAGCGCCCTAGCCCTAAACACAGATACGCAGTATTTT
CASSALALNTDTQYF
>TRBV7-9|TRBJ2-1|NA|15|TRBD2
TGTGCCAGCAGCTCCTCCGGGGGAGGGTACAATGAGCAGTTCTTC
CASSSSGGGYNEQFF
>TRBV7-2|TRBJ2-5|NA|15|TRBD2
TGTGCCAGCAGCTCCGGGACTAGGTCTTGGGAGACCCAGTACTTC
CASSSGTRSWETQYF
>TRBV19|TRBJ2-7|NA|15|NA
TGTGCCAGTAGTTCATTCCGGACAGACGATGAAGAGCAGTACTTC
CASSSFRTDDEEQYF
>TRBV7-2|TRBJ2-5|NA|17|TRBD2
TGTGCCAGCAGCTTAGCTAGCGGGGGGACCTACCAAGAGACCCAGTACTTC
CASSLASGGTYQETQYF
>TRBV5-4|TRBJ2-5|NA|14|NA
TGTGCCAGCAGCCCGGAACAGGCCCTGAAGACCCAGTACTTC
CASSPEQALKTQYF
>TRBV24-1|TRBJ2-3|NA|16|TRBD1
TGTGCCACCAGTGCTACCGGGACAGGGCGCACAGATACGCAGTATTTT
CATSATGTGRTDTQYF
>TRBV4-1|TRBJ1-1|NA|13|NA
TGCGCCAGCAGCCAAGGACAGAACACTGAAGCTTTCTTT
CASSQGQNTEAFF
>TRBV11-3|TRBJ1-4|NA|15|NA
TGTGCCAGCAGCCCGACGCGGGGGCGAGGCGAAAAACTGTTTTTT
CASSPTRGRGEKLFF
>TRBV7-9|TRBJ2-5|NA|14|TRBD2
TGTGCCAGCAGCTCCAGCGGGAGCCAAGAGACCCAGTACTTC
CASSSSGSQETQYF